Shown below are 31 T cell receptor beta chains from a single sample sequenced in a study of blood T cell repertoires in COVID-19. Generated by immunoSEQ multiplex PCR, the TCRdb table keeps only in-frame clones and is missing some. The sample records roughly 220,000 clones, 86% being singletons. Material: PBMCs or T cells enriched from blood (not recorded which). These receptors all come from a woman in her thirties or forties with acute COVID-19.

The V call is TRBV6-5, the J call TRBJ1-2, with 8 bases matching TRBD1. Unmatched junction bases numbered 10, after V lost 6 bases and J lost 7 bases. Germline lookup yields CDR1 MNHEY and CDR2 SVGAGI. This CDR3 contains 14 residues. The CDR3 is CASRADRALRGYTF. In DNA form, the CDR3 reads TGTGCCAGCAGGGCGGACAGGGCTTTGCGTGGCTACACCTTC.

The J gene is TRBJ2-2, the V gene TRBV3-1 (or the pseudogene TRBV3-2), with 7 bases identical to TRBD2. The junction had 11 bases not matched to a gene; V was cut back by 1 base and J by 6 bases. The CDR3 is made up of 17 amino acids. Germline V lookup: CDR1 LGHDT, CDR2 YNNKEL (reference sequence). The CDR3: CASSQGGREDGSGELFF. In nucleotides, the CDR3 is TGTGCCAGCAGCCAAGGAGGGAGGGAGGATGGATCCGGGGAGCTGTTTTTT.

V and J are TRBV13 and TRBJ2-7; no clear D. V lost 0 bases to trimming and J lost 1 base, with 4 bases between them. The germline gives CDR1 PRHDT, CDR2 FYEKMQ (reference sequence). This CDR3 contains 13 residues. CDR3 coding DNA: TGTGCCAGCAGCTTAGGGCGGTCCTACGAGCAGTACTTC. It translates to CASSLGRSYEQYF.

J is TRBJ2-7 and V is TRBV7-2; possible D gene TRBD2, 5 bases. Trimming removed 5 bases at V and 6 bases at J, with 17 bases between. The germline gives CDR1 SGHTA, CDR2 FQGNSA. CDR3 length: 14 residues. The DNA of the CDR3 is TGTGCCAGCAGCCCTACGAGGACTCCCGCCGAGCAGTACTTC. Its protein product is CASSPTRTPAEQYF.

The V gene is TRBV12-5, the J gene TRBJ2-1; no clear D gene. The germline CDR1 and CDR2 sequences are LGHNT and FRNRAP. CDR3 length: 11 residues. Trimming took 0 bases from V and 12 from J, leaving 6 bases between them. CDR3 region: CASGLVSGQFF. As DNA, the CDR3 is TGTGCTAGTGGTTTGGTCTCAGGGCAGTTCTTC.

The rearrangement links TRBV2 to TRBJ2-7; 8 positions match TRBD1. The CDR3 is 15 residues long. The germline gives CDR1 SNHLY, CDR2 FYNNEI. The junction had 5 bases not matched to a gene; V was cut back by 4 bases and J by 0 bases. CDR3 in amino acids: CASSGRQGISYEQYF. Here the CDR3 DNA reads TGTGCCAGCAGTGGACGACAGGGGATCTCCTACGAGCAGTACTTC.

The J gene is TRBJ1-6, the V gene TRBV28; the match to TRBD1 covers 9 bases. CDR3 length equals 15 residues. CDR1 is MDHEN, CDR2 SYDVKM, per germline. The V and J ends lost 11 bases and 10 bases, in that order; junction bases with no gene match: 15. The DNA for the CDR3 is TGTGCCGGTACACCTCGGGGGACAGGGCACTCACCCCTCCACTTT. This translates into CAGTPRGTGHSPLHF. The whole variable domain, filled in from reference TRBV28 and TRBJ1-6, reads DVKVTQSSRYLVKRTGEKVFLECVQDMDHENMFWYRQDPGLGLRLIYFSYDVKMKEKGDIPEGYSVSREKKERFSLILESASTNQTSMYLCAGTPRGTGHSPLHFGNGTRLTVT.

The chain is built from TRBV19 and TRBJ2-1; D unclear. The CDR3 is 13 amino acids. The germline V and J ends were trimmed by 5 bases and 5 bases, with 10 bases remaining between them. The germline V gene encodes CDR1 LNHDA and CDR2 SQIVND (reference sequence). CDR3 residues: CASSDGLNNEQFF. CDR3 in DNA: TGTGCCAGTAGTGATGGGCTTAACAATGAGCAGTTCTTC.

The chain combines TRBV11-2 with TRBJ2-1; 9 nucleotides align to TRBD2. Germline CDR1 and CDR2: SGHAT and FQNNGV. This CDR3 region has 16 residues. Losses at the gene ends were 7 bases for V and 9 bases for J; bases not matched to a gene: 16. The CDR3 is CASTAQAGGPTGEQFF. The CDR3 region has the DNA TGTGCCAGCACCGCGCAGGCGGGAGGGCCAACAGGTGAGCAGTTCTTC.

This clone was detected only once. The CDR3: CASSVGLDRTDTQYF. The CDR3 DNA is TGTGCCAGCAGCGTAGGTCTAGACAGGACAGATACGCAGTATTTT. The chain is built from TRBV9 and TRBJ2-3; a weak D match, TRBD1 (6 bases). CDR1 and CDR2 from the germline V gene are SGDLS and YYNGEE. Between the trimmed V and J ends, which lost 0 bases and 3 bases, there was a span of 11 bases. This CDR3 spans 15 amino acids.

V is TRBV2 and J is TRBJ1-6; TRBD1 matches 7 bases. The V and J ends lost 6 bases and 9 bases, in that order; junction bases with no gene match: 8. Germline V CDR1 and CDR2: SNHLY, FYNNEI. The CDR3 sequence is 14 residues long. The CDR3, as DNA: TGTGCCAGCAGGACCCGACAGGGAGGTTCACCCCTCCACTTT. Translation gives CASRTRQGGSPLHF.

The chain is built from TRBV28 and TRBJ1-3; D unresolved. Trimming removed 4 bases from V and 2 bases from J, with 12 bases in between. The CDR3 covers 15 residues. CDR1 and CDR2 (germline): MDHEN, SYDVKM. The CDR3 loop is CASSSGGRAGNTIYF. The DNA of the CDR3 is TGTGCCAGCAGTTCAGGTGGGAGGGCTGGAAACACCATATATTTT. The complete variable domain, with remaining parts taken from reference TRBV28 and TRBJ1-3, reads DVKVTQSSRYLVKRTGEKVFLECVQDMDHENMFWYRQDPGLGLRLIYFSYDVKMKEKGDIPEGYSVSREKKERFSLILESASTNQTSMYLCASSSGGRAGNTIYFGEGSWLTVV.

The rearrangement links TRBV19 to TRBJ2-6, with a tentative D call TRBD2 (5 bases). Trimming shortened V by 6 bases and J by 0 bases, and 12 bases separated the two germline ends. CDR3 length: 16 amino acids. Germline lookup yields CDR1 LNHDA and CDR2 SQIVND (reference sequence). CDR3 region: CASSGVWNSGANVLTF. Written as DNA, the CDR3 is TGTGCCAGTAGCGGGGTCTGGAACTCTGGGGCCAACGTCCTGACTTTC.

The chain carries TRBV7-9 and TRBJ2-7, with TRBD2 matching 11 bases. The CDR3 loop spans 16 amino acids. Germline values: CDR1 SEHNR, CDR2 FQNEAQ (reference sequence). V shed 1 base and J 4 bases; nucleotides not matched to a gene: 6. In DNA, the CDR3 is TGTGCCAGCAGCTTAGTTAGCGGGAGGGCCTCTTACGAGCAGTACTTC. Its protein is CASSLVSGRASYEQYF.

This sequence joins TRBV6-5 and TRBJ2-1, with D perhaps TRBD2 (6 bases). Germline-derived CDR1 and CDR2 are MNHEY and SVGAGI. The germline V and J ends were trimmed by 5 bases and 5 bases, with 16 bases remaining between them. The CDR3 loop spans 15 amino acids. DNA of the CDR3: TGTGCCAGCAGTCAACCGGGACTCCATAACAATGAGCAGTTCTTC. It encodes CASSQPGLHNNEQFF.

The chain employs TRBV19 and TRBJ2-5; no clear D. The V and J ends lost 6 bases and 3 bases respectively, with 17 bases between them. This CDR3 is 15 amino acids long. Looked up from germline, CDR1 is LNHDA and CDR2 is SQIVND (reference sequence). The CDR3 nucleotides read TGTGCCAGTAGAGACGGAAGGCGGTGGGAAGAGACCCAGTACTTC. Translated: CASRDGRRWEETQYF.

The chain couples TRBV6-2 or TRBV6-3 to TRBJ2-3; the match to TRBD2 covers 7 bases. CDR3 length: 15 amino acids. V was pared by 6 bases and J by 2 bases, with 8 bases of the junction left unmatched. The germline CDR1 and CDR2 sequences are MNHEY and SVGEGT. The CDR3 region has the DNA TGTGCCAGCAGCCGCACTAGCGTGAACACAGATACGCAGTATTTT. Translation gives CASSRTSVNTDTQYF.

This chain links TRBV4-1 with TRBJ2-3; 9 positions match TRBD2. Germline CDR1 reads MGHRA; CDR2 reads YSYEKL. The ends lost 1 base at V and 4 bases at J; junction bases unmatched: 12. This CDR3 spans 18 amino acids. The CDR3 region is CASSQVASGTGRADTQYF. CDR3 sequence (DNA): TGCGCCAGCAGCCAAGTGGCTAGCGGGACGGGGAGGGCAGATACGCAGTATTTT.

V usage is TRBV29-1 and J usage is TRBJ1-1; no clear D gene. CDR1 and CDR2 from the germline V gene are SQVTM and ANQGSEA. Trimming shortened V by 3 bases and J by 8 bases, and 4 bases separated the two germline ends. The CDR3 spans 9 residues. The CDR3 nucleotides read TGCAGCGTTGACGAGGAAGCTTTCTTT. This translates into CSVDEEAFF.

The sample holds one count of this clone. The chain employs TRBV4-1 and TRBJ1-2, with 8 nucleotides matching TRBD1. V lost 1 base, J lost 2 bases, and 0 bases stayed unmatched. The CDR3 runs to 14 residues. The germline gives CDR1 MGHRA, CDR2 YSYEKL. DNA for the CDR3: TGCGCCAGCAGCCAAGGGACAGGGAACTATGGCTACACCTTC. Amino acids: CASSQGTGNYGYTF.

The chain links TRBV5-1 to TRBJ2-3; 15 bases match TRBD2. Trimming cost V 4 bases and J 3 bases; bases outside gene matches: 6. Per germline, CDR1 SGHRS and CDR2 YFSETQ. The CDR3 extends over 17 amino acids. CDR3 amino acids: CASSQGLAGGRTDTQYF. In nucleotides, the CDR3 is TGCGCCAGCAGCCAGGGACTAGCGGGAGGAAGAACAGATACGCAGTATTTT.

The chain employs TRBV2 and TRBJ1-5, with 7 bases lining up with TRBD1. Looked up from germline, CDR1 is SNHLY and CDR2 is FYNNEI. The CDR3 extends over 14 amino acids. Losses at the gene ends were 6 bases for V and 5 bases for J; bases not matched to a gene: 7. The DNA of the CDR3 is TGTGCCAGCAGGGATTACAGGGGTCATCAGCCCCAGCATTTT. Translating it yields CASRDYRGHQPQHF.

The chain is built from TRBV15 and TRBJ2-3, with 9 bases that match TRBD2. The J segment lost 4 bases and the V segment lost 2 bases, leaving 7 bases of the junction unmatched. Germline values: CDR1 LNHNV, CDR2 YYDKDF (reference sequence). The CDR3 covers 16 residues. The DNA for the CDR3 is TGTGCCACCAGCAGATTAGCGGGAGTCGGGTCAGATACGCAGTATTTT. Its protein product is CATSRLAGVGSDTQYF.

The chain employs TRBV27 and TRBJ2-3; D perhaps matches TRBD2 (5 bases). Trimming removed 4 bases from V and 2 bases from J, with 13 bases in between. Per germline, CDR1 MNHEY and CDR2 SMNVEV (reference sequence). The CDR3 extends over 15 amino acids. The CDR3 DNA reads as TGTGCCAGCAGTTCCCGGACTTCTAACACAGATACGCAGTATTTT. Protein sequence: CASSSRTSNTDTQYF.

The gene calls are TRBV5-6 and TRBJ1-5; 7 bases fit TRBD1. The CDR3 contains 14 residues. The germline CDR1 and CDR2 sequences are SGHDT and YYEEEE. V lost 3 bases to trimming and J lost 6 bases; unmatched junction nucleotides: 6. The CDR3 sequence is CASSSSTGFQPQHF. CDR3 nucleotide sequence: TGTGCCAGCAGCTCCTCGACAGGGTTTCAGCCCCAGCATTTT. The full variable domain, with the rest looked up from reference TRBV5-6 and TRBJ1-5, is DAGVTQSPTHLIKTRGQQVTLRCSPKSGHDTVSWYQQALGQGPQFIFQYYEEEERQRGNFPDRFSGHQFPNYSSELNVNALLLGDSALYLCASSSSTGFQPQHFGDGTRLSIL.

V and J are TRBV5-1 and TRBJ2-5, with a tentative D call TRBD2 (6 bases). There are 15 residues in the CDR3. The germline V gene encodes CDR1 SGHRS and CDR2 YFSETQ. V lost 0 bases to trimming and J lost 4 bases, with 13 bases between them. The CDR3 protein is CASSLDGSRRETQYF. DNA for the CDR3: TGCGCCAGCAGCTTGGACGGGAGCCGGAGAGAGACCCAGTACTTC.

The chain couples TRBV4-2 to TRBJ1-6; 9 bases map to TRBD1. V shed 4 bases, J shed 0 bases, and the junction held 7 bases outside the gene matches. Germline-derived CDR1 and CDR2 are LGHNA and YNFKEQ. The CDR3 totals 18 residues. The CDR3 DNA follows: TGTGCCAGCAGCCCGGGACAGGGACGCAGCTCCTATAATTCACCCCTCCACTTT. The encoded protein is CASSPGQGRSSYNSPLHF.

The J gene is TRBJ2-7, the V gene TRBV3-1 (or the pseudogene TRBV3-2); 10 bases are a match to TRBD1. The junction had 14 bases not matched to a gene; V was cut back by 4 bases and J by 8 bases. CDR3 size: 16 residues. Germline V gene data show CDR1 as LGHDT and CDR2 as YNNKEL (reference sequence). As DNA, the CDR3 is TGTGCCAGCAGCCCACCGCCGGGACAGGGGCGCCGTAAGCAGTACTTC. Translation: CASSPPPGQGRRKQYF.

The chain joins TRBV2 to TRBJ1-4; 9 bases align to TRBD1. The germline gives CDR1 SNHLY, CDR2 FYNNEI. CDR3 size: 16 residues. Germline trimming cut 6 bases from V and 0 bases from J; bases unmatched to any gene: 5. The CDR3 bases are TGTGCCAGCAGCGCTGACAGGGGGACAACTAATGAAAAACTGTTTTTT. This codes for CASSADRGTTNEKLFF.

This sequence joins TRBV3-1 (or the pseudogene TRBV3-2) and TRBJ1-5, with a weak D call TRBD1 (5 bases). Germline loops: CDR1 LGHDT, CDR2 YNNKEL (reference sequence). This CDR3 comprises 14 residues. Deletions cut 1 base from V and 6 bases from J, with 10 bases between. CDR3 in DNA: TGTGCCAGCAGCCAAGCTAGGGGTTCTCAGCCCCAGCATTTT. Its translation is CASSQARGSQPQHF.

The genes are TRBV2 and TRBJ2-7; tentative D call: TRBD1 (5 bases). This CDR3 region has 13 residues. Germline lookup yields CDR1 SNHLY and CDR2 FYNNEI. The V end lost 3 bases, the J end lost 6 bases, and 12 bases lay between the germline ends. The CDR3 nucleotides read TGTGCCAGCAGTGAGCCAGGGTACGCCGAGCAGTACTTC. Protein sequence: CASSEPGYAEQYF.